This TCR beta chain originates from a study of T cell repertoires in cytomegalovirus infection. Overall study findings and caveats: There were HLA-C-restricted CMV-specific TCR beta clonotypes dominating the ex vivo response. Of the TCR beta families, the public ones yielded a cumulative frequency that identified carriers of CMV plus the relevant HLA.

TCRdb analysed the reads with MiXCR anew, one entry per CDR3 protein. The table lists more than 150,000 distinct CDR3 sequences, roughly a fifth of them singletons. In this sample, this clonotype turned up a few times. Antigen unknown. V lost 1 base and J 4 bases, leaving 8 bases between the germline ends. Germline assignment: CDR1 SNHLY and CDR2 FYNNEI. This CDR3 spans 14 amino acids. The specimen sequenced was PBMCs. The chain joins TRBV2 to TRBJ2-1; D is possibly TRBD2 (5 bases). The sequence derives from a human donor in good health (CMV status not recorded). Some clones in this sample may be carry-over from other donors' samples. The DNA of the CDR3 is TGTGCCAGCAGTGAAGTGGGAGTGTACAATGAGCAGTTCTTC. Protein product: CASSEVGVYNEQFF.